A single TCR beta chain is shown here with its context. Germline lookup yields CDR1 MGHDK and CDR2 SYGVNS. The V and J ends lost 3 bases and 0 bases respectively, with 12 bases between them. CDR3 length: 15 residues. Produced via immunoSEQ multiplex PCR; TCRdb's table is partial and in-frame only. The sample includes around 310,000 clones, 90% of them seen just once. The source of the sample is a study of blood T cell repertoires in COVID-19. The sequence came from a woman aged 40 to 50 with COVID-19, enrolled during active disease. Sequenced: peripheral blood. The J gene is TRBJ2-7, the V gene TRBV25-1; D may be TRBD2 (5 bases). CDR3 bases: TGTGCCAGCAGTGACCCCAGCGGACGCTCCTACGAGCAGTACTTC. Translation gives CASSDPSGRSYEQYF.